A selection of T cell receptor beta chains follows, all from one sample in a study of blood T cells in healthy people across ages. MiXCR, applied by TCRdb to the 5' RACE reads, yields one record per CDR3 protein. Among over 1,500,000 distinct CDR3 sequences, roughly 50% were seen once, and the ten largest hold 2% to 2.5%. The specimen sequenced was blood. These receptor sequences come from a middle-aged woman in good health. CDR3s leave out the opening cysteine and the closing phenylalanine or tryptophan.

ASSSGLHQETQY	TRBJ2-5	12	TRBV5-1
ASSLFGPLKEETQY	TRBJ2-5	14	TRBV7-2
ASSQGASEAYEQY	TRBJ2-7	13	TRBV4-1
SAPSSTIEQY	NA	10	TRBV20-1
ATSDCGQRETQY	TRBJ2-5	12	TRBV24-1
ASSPQGVQPQH	TRBJ1-5	11	TRBV12-3/TRBV12-4
ASSGDRSWSFYNEQF	TRBJ2-1	15	TRBV11-2
ASRHGTDTQY	TRBJ2-3	10	TRBV2
SARDRGRGVLANYGYT	TRBJ1-2	16	TRBV20-1
ASSLAQGGRYEQY	TRBJ2-7	13	TRBV11-2